This T cell receptor (beta chain) was sequenced during a study of CD8 T cells in ankylosing spondylitis. In this sample, this clonotype turned up many times. Its specificity is not known. Libraries of TCR beta came from quantitative 5'-RACE with molecular barcodes. TCRdb reanalysed the 5' RACE reads using MiXCR and keeps one entry per CDR3 protein. The sample holds about 39,000 distinct CDR3 sequences; 3% are singletons and the top ten take 2.5% to 3%. Study results and caveats: Relatively rare in peripheral blood, disease-linked clones were also CD8+. Prior work had noted some motif variants in reactive arthritis blood and synovial fluid. Disease-linked clones reportedly concentrated significantly in matched ankylosing spondylitis synovial fluid.

The TCR sequence derives from a male donor with ankylosing spondylitis or in good health (not recorded which). What was sequenced was blood, either unsorted or a sorted T cell fraction (not recorded which).

CDR3 residues: CASSVALAGNSGANVLTF. The CDR3 DNA is TGTGCCAGCAGCGTAGCGTTAGCCGGGAACTCTGGGGCCAACGTCCTGACTTTC. The V and J genes are TRBV9 and TRBJ2-6, with D perhaps TRBD2 (5 bases). This CDR3 has 18 amino acids. V was pared by 0 bases and J by 0 bases, with 13 bases between. CDR1 is SGDLS, CDR2 YYNGEE, per germline.